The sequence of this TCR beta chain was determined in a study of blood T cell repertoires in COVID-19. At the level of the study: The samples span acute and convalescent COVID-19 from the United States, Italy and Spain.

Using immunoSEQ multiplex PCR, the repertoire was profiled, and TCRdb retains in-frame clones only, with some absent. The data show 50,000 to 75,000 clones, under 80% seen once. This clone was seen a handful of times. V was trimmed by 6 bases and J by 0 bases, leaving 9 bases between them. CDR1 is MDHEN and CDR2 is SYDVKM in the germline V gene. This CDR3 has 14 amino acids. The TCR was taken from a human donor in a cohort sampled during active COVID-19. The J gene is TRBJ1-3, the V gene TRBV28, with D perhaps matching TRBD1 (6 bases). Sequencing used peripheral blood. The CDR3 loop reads CASRLGGSGNTIYF. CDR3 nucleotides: TGTGCCAGCAGGCTAGGGGGCTCTGGAAACACCATATATTTT.